The sequence of this TCR beta chain was determined in a study of shared clonotypes between healthy human individuals. At the level of the study: Three CD4 naive, three CD4 memory, two CD8 naive and one CD8 memory plate were used per donor.

This clone has just one count. After removal of 7 bases from V and 8 bases from J, the junction contained 10 bases not matched to a gene. The CDR3 has 14 residues. Germline lookup yields CDR1 LNHDA and CDR2 SQIVND (reference sequence). Profiled with immunoSEQ multiplex PCR; TCRdb holds only in-frame clones, not every one. The table lists about 2.4 million clones, roughly 92% of them singletons, with over 0.12% in the top ten. The chain uses TRBV19 and TRBJ2-4, with 8 bases aligning to TRBD1. The sample comprised naive CD4+ T cells sorted from blood. The subset was: CD45RA+ positively selected. This TCR was sampled from a young man in good health. This CDR3 is CASNTAGGADIQYF. CDR3 nucleotide sequence: TGTGCCAGTAATACCGCAGGGGGCGCAGACATTCAGTACTTC. The whole variable domain, remainder taken from reference TRBV19 and TRBJ2-4, is DGGITQSPKYLFRKEGQNVTLSCEQNLNHDAMYWYRQDPGQGLRLIYYSQIVNDFQKGDIAEGYSVSREKKESFPLTVTSAQKNPTAFYLCASNTAGGADIQYFGAGTRLSVL.